A single sample gave rise to the 16 T cell receptor beta chains below, sequenced in a study of CD8 T cells in Susac syndrome. RNA in amounts of about 0.5 to 1 ug was reverse transcribed with random hexamers. TCRdb independently ran MiXCR on the immunoSEQ multiplex PCR reads; one entry per CDR3 protein. The repertoire consists of around 270,000 distinct CDR3 sequences, with 85% occurring once and the leading ten covering about 0.22%. The specimen was CD8+ T cells from PBMCs. All receptors come from a human donor with multiple sclerosis.

V usage is TRBV6-2 or TRBV6-3 and J usage is TRBJ2-3; 10 nucleotides align to TRBD2. This CDR3 contains 16 residues. Germline trimming cut 1 base from V and 4 bases from J; bases unmatched to any gene: 5. Germline CDR1 and CDR2: MNHEY and SVGEGT. CDR3 amino acids: CASSYFLAGVPDTQYF. CDR3 coding DNA: TGTGCCAGCAGTTACTTTCTAGCGGGAGTTCCAGATACGCAGTATTTT.

This clonotype was seen once. The chain recombines TRBV19 with TRBJ1-1; D ambiguous. Germline CDR1 reads LNHDA; CDR2 reads SQIVND (reference sequence). V was clipped by 7 bases and J by 9 bases, with 15 bases between them. The CDR3 length is 12 residues. CDR3 in amino acids: CASIEGLSKAFF. The CDR3 DNA is TGTGCCAGTATCGAAGGACTGAGCAAAGCTTTCTTT. Variable domain in full (rest from reference TRBV19 and TRBJ1-1): DGGITQSPKYLFRKEGQNVTLSCEQNLNHDAMYWYRQDPGQGLRLIYYSQIVNDFQKGDIAEGYSVSREKKESFPLTVTSAQKNPTAFYLCASIEGLSKAFFGQGTRLTVV.

Regarding this clonotype: Compared with germline, one end of the junction differs, possibly owing to a read error. V usage is TRBV5-6 and J usage is TRBJ1-4; D remains unclear. This CDR3 is 16 amino acids long. From germline, CDR1 is SGHDT and CDR2 YYEEEE. The CDR3 loop is CANSSYGVATNEKLFF. In DNA form, the CDR3 reads TGTGCCAACAGCTCGTATGGGGTCGCAACTAATGAAAAACTGTTTTTT.

CDR3 in DNA: TGTGCCAGCAGCATAGATACCGGACGAGGGGACACTGAAGCTTTCTTT. It is translated as CASSIDTGRGDTEAFF. The rearrangement uses TRBV6-1 and TRBJ1-1, with a possible D match to TRBD1 (5 bases). The germline CDR1 and CDR2 sequences are MNHNS and SASEGT. The CDR3 totals 16 residues. Trimming cost V 6 bases and J 3 bases, with 20 bases left between them.

This chain's CDR3 is CASSLQLAGAFGTDTQYF. The CDR3 DNA is TGTGCCAGCAGTCTCCAACTAGCGGGAGCCTTTGGCACAGATACGCAGTATTTT. This rearrangement joins TRBV13 to TRBJ2-3, with 11 positions matching TRBD2. Germline V gives CDR1 PRHDT, CDR2 FYEKMQ (reference sequence). This CDR3 contains 18 residues. V shed 6 bases, J shed 1 base, and the junction held 12 bases outside the gene matches.

A few counts support this clonotype. V and J are TRBV6-5 and TRBJ1-1; the D is unclear. The CDR3 is 16 amino acids. V lost 4 bases and J lost 0, with 15 bases in between. In germline, CDR1 is MNHEY, CDR2 SVGAGI. The CDR3 region has the DNA TGTGCCAGCAGTTTGAATGGTGGACGGTTGAACACTGAAGCTTTCTTT. Amino acids: CASSLNGGRLNTEAFF.

The chain couples TRBV7-9 to TRBJ1-2; tentative D call: TRBD1 (5 bases). Germline loops: CDR1 SEHNR, CDR2 FQNEAQ (reference sequence). Deletions cut 3 bases from V and 2 bases from J, with 19 bases between. The CDR3 covers 17 residues. DNA of the CDR3: TGTGCCAGCAGCTTTACCGGGACGTATGAATCGAACTATGGCTACACCTTC. Translation gives CASSFTGTYESNYGYTF.

The chain is built from TRBV6-5 and TRBJ1-2; 9 bases line up with TRBD1. This CDR3 region has 14 residues. Germline loops: CDR1 MNHEY, CDR2 SVGAGI. With V trimmed by 4 bases and J by 7 bases, 7 bases remained unmatched. CDR3 in DNA: TGTGCCAGCAGTTTTGGACAGGGGAGGAGTGGCTACACCTTC. Its protein is CASSFGQGRSGYTF.

V gene TRBV7-3 combines with J gene TRBJ2-7, with 14 nucleotides matching TRBD2. After removal of 9 bases from V and 5 bases from J, the junction contained 9 bases not matched to a gene. The CDR3 has 15 amino acids. Germline lookup yields CDR1 SGHTA and CDR2 FQGTGA. This chain's CDR3 is CASSEGLAGADEQYF. The CDR3, as DNA: TGTGCCAGTTCCGAGGGACTAGCGGGAGCGGACGAGCAGTACTTC.

The chain has TRBV9 and TRBJ2-3; 8 bases align to TRBD1. Per the germline V gene, CDR1 is SGDLS and CDR2 is YYNGEE. V lost 3 bases, J lost 5 bases, and 8 bases stayed unmatched. This CDR3 is 15 amino acids long. Here the CDR3 reads CASSAPGQVLDTQYF. CDR3 DNA sequence: TGTGCCAGCAGCGCTCCGGGACAGGTCCTAGATACGCAGTATTTT.

The chain combines TRBV7-9 with TRBJ2-7; 7 nucleotides agree with TRBD1. This CDR3 region has 13 residues. The V segment lost 5 bases and the J segment 1 base; nucleotides outside the gene matches: 2. Germline CDR1 and CDR2: SEHNR and FQNEAQ (reference sequence). Here the CDR3 DNA reads TGTGCCAGCAGCGGGACAGCATCCTACGAGCAGTACTTC. Its translation is CASSGTASYEQYF. The full variable domain, completed using reference TRBV7-9 and TRBJ2-7, is DTGVSQNPRHKITKRGQNVTFRCDPISEHNRLYWYRQTLGQGPEFLTYFQNEAQLEKSRLLSDRFSAERPKGSFSTLEIQRTEQGDSAMYLCASSGTASYEQYFGPGTRLTVT.

V is TRBV7-9 and J is TRBJ2-5; a possible D gene is TRBD1 (5 bases). The V end lost 7 bases, the J end lost 2 bases, and 23 bases lay between the germline ends. The CDR3 loop spans 17 amino acids. CDR1 and CDR2 from the germline V gene are SEHNR and FQNEAQ (reference sequence). DNA for the CDR3: TGTGCCAGCACCCTATTTTCGCAGGGCAATAATCAAGAGACCCAGTACTTC. It translates to CASTLFSQGNNQETQYF.

The rearrangement joins TRBV20-1 to TRBJ2-1; the match to TRBD1 covers 8 bases. The ends lost 0 bases at V and 8 bases at J; junction bases unmatched: 3. CDR3 length equals 13 residues. CDR1 DFQATT and CDR2 SNEGSKA come from the germline V gene (reference sequence). The CDR3 here is CSAREGTGHEQFF. For the CDR3, the DNA is TGCAGTGCTAGAGAGGGGACAGGCCATGAGCAGTTCTTC.

The chain joins TRBV20-1 to TRBJ1-1; TRBD1 might be the D (5 bases). The CDR3 sequence is 16 residues long. Between the trimmed V and J ends, which lost 3 bases and 4 bases, there was a span of 21 bases. In germline, CDR1 is DFQATT, CDR2 SNEGSKA (reference sequence). The CDR3 DNA sequence: TGCAGTGCTAGGGAATGGACACCCAGAAGGGGCACTGAAGCTTTCTTT. Translating it yields CSAREWTPRRGTEAFF.

The V and J genes are TRBV19 and TRBJ2-1; D not resolved. Trimming cost V 3 bases and J 9 bases, with 9 bases left between them. CDR3 length equals 12 residues. Germline V gene data show CDR1 as LNHDA and CDR2 as SQIVND (reference sequence). In nucleotides, the CDR3 is TGTGCCAGTAGTATTTCGGGCGGTGAGCAGTTCTTC. Protein: CASSISGGEQFF.

V is TRBV6-5 and J is TRBJ2-1; D gene uncertain. This CDR3 spans 14 amino acids. Germline loops: CDR1 MNHEY, CDR2 SVGAGI. The germline V and J ends were trimmed by 0 bases and 6 bases, with 9 bases remaining between them. As DNA, the CDR3 is TGTGCCAGCAGTTACTCCGGACCCATCAATGAGCAGTTCTTC. It specifies CASSYSGPINEQFF.